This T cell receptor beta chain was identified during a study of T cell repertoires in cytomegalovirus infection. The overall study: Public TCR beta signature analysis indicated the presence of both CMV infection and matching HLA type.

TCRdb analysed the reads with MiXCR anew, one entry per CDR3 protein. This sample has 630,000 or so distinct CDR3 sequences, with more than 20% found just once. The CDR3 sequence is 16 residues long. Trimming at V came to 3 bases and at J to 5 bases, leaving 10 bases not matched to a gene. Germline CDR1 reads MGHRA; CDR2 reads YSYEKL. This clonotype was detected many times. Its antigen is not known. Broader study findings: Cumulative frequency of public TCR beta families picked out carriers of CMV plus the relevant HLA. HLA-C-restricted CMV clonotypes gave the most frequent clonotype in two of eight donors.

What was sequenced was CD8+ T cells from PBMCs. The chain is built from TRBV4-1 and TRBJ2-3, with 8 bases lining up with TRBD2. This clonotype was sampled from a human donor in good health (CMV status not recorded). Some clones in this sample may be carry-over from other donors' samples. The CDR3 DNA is TGCGCCAGCAGCCATACTAGCGGATACTGGGGAGATACGCAGTATTTT. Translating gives CASSHTSGYWGDTQYF.